Below are 26 T cell receptor beta chains sequenced from a single sample in a study of OX40 agonist ivuxolimab in advanced cancers. TCRdb's copy holds only in-frame clones and misses some; the assay was immunoSEQ multiplex PCR. The repertoire has 45,000 to 60,000 clones, over 60% of them found once; the top ten carry about 2.4%. The material sequenced was CD4+ or CD8+ T cells sorted from blood, taken in a trial of the OX40 agonist ivuxolimab. All receptors come from an adult with an advanced solid tumor such as melanoma, head and neck, liver or kidney cancer.

The sample holds one count of this clone. This chain links TRBV7-3 with TRBJ2-5, with 10 bases lining up with TRBD1. From germline, CDR1 is SGHTA and CDR2 FQGTGA. J gave up 5 bases and V 4 bases, and 1 base lay outside the gene matches. CDR3 length equals 13 residues. The CDR3 region has the DNA TGTGCCAGCAGCTCGGGACAGGGGGAGACCCAGTACTTC. It encodes CASSSGQGETQYF. The full variable domain, in which reference TRBV7-3 and TRBJ2-5 provide the parts outside the CDR3, is GAGVSQTPSNKVTEKGKYVELRCDPISGHTALYWYRQSLGQGPEFLIYFQGTGAADDSGLPNDRFFAVRPEGSVSTLKIQRTERGDSAVYLCASSSGQGETQYFGPGTRLLVL.

In this sample, this clone turned up a few times. The rearrangement joins TRBV19 to TRBJ2-7, with D maybe TRBD2 (6 bases). Germline V gene data show CDR1 as LNHDA and CDR2 as SQIVND (reference sequence). This CDR3 contains 13 residues. The germline V and J ends were trimmed by 3 bases and 2 bases, with 8 bases remaining between them. CDR3 region: CASSMGGPYEQYF. CDR3 DNA sequence: TGTGCCAGTAGTATGGGGGGTCCCTACGAGCAGTACTTC.

The table lists this clone with a count of one. The V call is TRBV7-3, the J call TRBJ2-5, with a weak D call TRBD1 (6 bases). Trimming removed 5 bases at V and 5 bases at J, with 21 bases between. CDR3 length: 16 amino acids. The germline V gene encodes CDR1 SGHTA and CDR2 FQGTGA. The CDR3 loop reads CASSRQGSTGLETQYF. The DNA for the CDR3 is TGTGCCAGCAGCCGCCAAGGGTCAACAGGGTTGGAGACCCAGTACTTC.

The CDR3 nucleotides are TGTGCCAGCAGCTTTAGCCTAGCGGGAGCCGGAGATACGCAGTATTTT. As protein: CASSFSLAGAGDTQYF. V usage is TRBV11-3 and J usage is TRBJ2-3; 10 bases match TRBD2. The ends lost 3 bases at V and 5 bases at J; junction bases unmatched: 8. This CDR3 is built from 16 residues. Germline loops: CDR1 SGHNT, CDR2 YENEEA. Full variable domain (missing parts from reference TRBV11-3 and TRBJ2-3): EAGVVQSPRYKIIEKKQPVAFWCNPISGHNTLYWYLQNLGQGPELLIRYENEEAVDDSQLPKDRFSAERLKGVDSTLKIQPAELGDSAVYLCASSFSLAGAGDTQYFGPGTRLTVL.

This rearrangement joins TRBV5-7 to TRBJ1-2; no reliable D call. TRBV5-7 belongs to the ORF category, with a function that is uncertain. V was trimmed by 0 bases and J by 4 bases, leaving 7 bases between them. This CDR3 has 13 amino acids. This chain's CDR3 is CASSLGATYGYTF. The DNA of the CDR3 is TGTGCCAGCAGCTTGGGGGCCACCTATGGCTACACCTTC.

V gene TRBV19 combines with J gene TRBJ2-3; the D gene is possibly TRBD2 (6 bases). This CDR3 is 17 amino acids long. Germline CDR1 LNHDA, CDR2 SQIVND (reference sequence). With 2 bases removed from V and 0 bases from J, the gap between germline ends came to 15 bases. CDR3 bases: TGTGCCAGTAGTATATCAAGCGGGTGGCCTAGCACAGATACGCAGTATTTT. Protein product: CASSISSGWPSTDTQYF.

This clone turned up a few times. The chain joins TRBV27 to TRBJ2-1; TRBD2 matches 7 bases. The CDR3 loop spans 11 amino acids. Germline V lookup: CDR1 MNHEY, CDR2 SMNVEV (reference sequence). J lost 13 bases, V lost 6 bases, and 6 bases had no gene match. In nucleotides, the CDR3 is TGTGCCAGCAGGGCGGGAGTTAAACAGTTCTTC. Protein product: CASRAGVKQFF.

The chain joins TRBV6-5 to TRBJ2-1; D uncertain. The V end was cut by 0 bases, the J end by 7 bases, with 7 bases between. CDR1 and CDR2 (germline): MNHEY, SVGAGI. The CDR3 covers 13 residues. CDR3 loop: CASSYSSGNEQFF. The CDR3 DNA reads as TGTGCCAGCAGTTACTCGAGTGGAAATGAGCAGTTCTTC.

The chain has TRBV29-1 and TRBJ2-7; D not resolved. Germline assignment: CDR1 SQVTM and CDR2 ANQGSEA. This CDR3 is 11 amino acids long. V was clipped by 4 bases and J by 6 bases, with 10 bases between them. The chain's CDR3 is CSVGRRAEQYF. The CDR3 nucleotides are TGCAGCGTTGGACGTAGGGCCGAGCAGTACTTC.

A note on this clone: One end of the junction is discordant with germline, which a read error may explain. The V gene is TRBV6-1, the J gene TRBJ2-7, with 12 bases identical to TRBD1. Germline lookup yields CDR1 MNHNS and CDR2 SASEGT. The CDR3 runs 15 residues. For the CDR3, the DNA is TGTGCCAGCAGTCAAGCCCGGGACAGGGGGCGAGAGCAGTACTTC. Protein sequence: CASSQARDRGREQYF.

J is TRBJ2-7 and V is TRBV28, with 8 nucleotides matching TRBD2. The ends lost 2 bases at V and 1 base at J; junction bases unmatched: 4. This CDR3 is built from 15 residues. CDR1 is MDHEN and CDR2 is SYDVKM in the germline V gene. The CDR3 protein is CASSLAGGQSYEQYF. The CDR3 nucleotides are TGTGCCAGCAGTTTAGCGGGAGGCCAATCCTACGAGCAGTACTTC.

V and J are TRBV6-1 and TRBJ2-5; no clear D. The closer fit of TRBJ2-7 to the DNA end suggests the J call may be wrong. Germline V gene data show CDR1 as MNHNS and CDR2 as SASEGT. The CDR3 runs 13 residues. Written as DNA, the CDR3 is TGTGCCAGCAGTGAACAGGACTCCTACGAGCAGTACTTC. It is translated as CASSEQDSYEQYF.

This clone was recorded a few times. The rearrangement joins TRBV28 to TRBJ2-2, with 11 bases fitting TRBD1. Unmatched junction bases numbered 9, after V lost 5 bases and J lost 7 bases. CDR1 MDHEN and CDR2 SYDVKM come from the germline V gene. The CDR3 totals 16 residues. The CDR3 spells CASSPPGQGDIGELFF. CDR3 bases: TGTGCCAGCAGTCCCCCGGGACAGGGGGACATCGGGGAGCTGTTTTTT.

The CDR3 DNA reads as TGTGCCAGCACAGGACTAGCGGGAGAGACCCAGTACTTC. Its protein is CASTGLAGETQYF. The chain couples TRBV2 to TRBJ2-5; 11 nucleotides line up with TRBD2. The CDR3 is 13 amino acids. V lost 7 bases and J lost 4; bases outside the gene matches: 2. Germline CDR1 SNHLY, CDR2 FYNNEI.

This chain joins TRBV7-3 and TRBJ2-7, with 10 bases identical to TRBD2. The V segment lost 9 bases and the J segment 6 bases; nucleotides outside the gene matches: 8. Germline-derived CDR1 and CDR2 are SGHTA and FQGTGA. The CDR3 is made up of 13 amino acids. Here the CDR3 DNA reads TGTGCCAGTGGAACTAGCGGGACTAGCGAGCAGTACTTC. It yields the protein CASGTSGTSEQYF.

The V gene is TRBV5-8, the J gene TRBJ2-2; 14 bases are shared with TRBD2. The CDR3 is made up of 16 amino acids. CDR1 is SGHTS, CDR2 YDEGEE, per germline. The V segment lost 3 bases and the J segment 6 bases; nucleotides outside the gene matches: 4. CDR3 DNA: TGTGCCAGCAGCTGGAGACTAGCGGGAGGGGCCGGGGAGCTGTTTTTT. It translates to CASSWRLAGGAGELFF.

The J gene is TRBJ2-3, the V gene TRBV11-2, with a possible D match to TRBD1 (5 bases). V was pared by 7 bases and J by 2 bases, with 10 bases between. Germline CDR1 and CDR2: SGHAT and FQNNGV. The CDR3 is 13 amino acids. DNA for the CDR3: TGTGCCAGCACCCGACAGCTCACAGATACGCAGTATTTT. It yields the protein CASTRQLTDTQYF.

The chain joins TRBV6-5 to TRBJ2-7, with D hard to call. The ends were cut back, 0 bases at V and 1 base at J, with 10 bases in the middle. The germline V gene encodes CDR1 MNHEY and CDR2 SVGAGI. The length of the CDR3 is 15 residues. For the CDR3, the DNA is TGTGCCAGCAGTTACTCGTACAGTGGGTCCTACGAGCAGTACTTC. Protein product: CASSYSYSGSYEQYF.

The chain uses TRBV9 and TRBJ2-1, with a tentative D call TRBD2 (5 bases). V was clipped by 0 bases and J by 0 bases, with 10 bases between them. CDR3 length: 16 amino acids. Germline V gene lookup returns CDR1 SGDLS and CDR2 YYNGEE. CDR3 region: CASSVAAEISYNEQFF. The CDR3 DNA sequence: TGTGCCAGCAGCGTAGCAGCGGAAATCTCCTACAATGAGCAGTTCTTC.

The rearrangement uses TRBV28 and TRBJ1-2, with 9 bases fitting TRBD1. Germline V gene lookup returns CDR1 MDHEN and CDR2 SYDVKM. J was trimmed by 8 bases and V by 6 bases; bases with no gene match: 10. This CDR3 has 14 residues. CDR3 DNA: TGTGCCAGCAGCCCGGGGACAGGGACTAACGGCTACACCTTC. Translating gives CASSPGTGTNGYTF.

This chain connects TRBV2 to TRBJ2-3; D remains ambiguous. Trimming took off 7 bases at V and 2 bases at J, with 10 bases between the two ends. The germline V gene encodes CDR1 SNHLY and CDR2 FYNNEI. CDR3 length: 13 amino acids. The CDR3 sequence: CASTAEYTDTQYF. The CDR3 coding sequence is TGTGCCAGCACGGCGGAGTACACAGATACGCAGTATTTT.

V and J are TRBV27 and TRBJ1-4; TRBD1 is a possible D gene (5 bases). Germline V gene data show CDR1 as MNHEY and CDR2 as SMNVEV (reference sequence). CDR3 length: 12 amino acids. The germline V and J ends were trimmed by 5 bases and 8 bases, with 9 bases remaining between them. The CDR3 bases are TGTGCCAGCAGTGGGGGACGAGAAAAACTGTTTTTT. Translating it yields CASSGGREKLFF.

The table lists this clone with a few counts. The V call is TRBV5-4, the J call TRBJ2-7, with D possibly being TRBD1 (5 bases). Germline V gene lookup returns CDR1 SGHNT and CDR2 YYREEE (reference sequence). The CDR3 loop spans 15 amino acids. Deletions cut 0 bases from V and 2 bases from J, with 12 bases between. DNA of the CDR3: TGTGCCAGCAGCTTGGGATGGCAGGGTCCCTACGAGCAGTACTTC. Protein sequence: CASSLGWQGPYEQYF. Full variable domain (rest looked up from reference TRBV5-4 and TRBJ2-7): ETGVTQSPTHLIKTRGQQVTLRCSSQSGHNTVSWYQQALGQGPQFIFQYYREEENGRGNFPPRFSGLQFPNYSSELNVNALELDDSALYLCASSLGWQGPYEQYFGPGTRLTVT.

This clone was observed a handful of times. V is TRBV6-5 and J is TRBJ1-2, with unresolved D. V dropped 7 bases and J dropped 8 bases, with 11 bases sitting between them. CDR1 is MNHEY, CDR2 SVGAGI, per germline. The CDR3 has 11 residues. The CDR3 nucleotides read TGTGCCAGCACCAACTTTGGCGGCTACACCTTC. It encodes CASTNFGGYTF.

This rearrangement joins TRBV2 to TRBJ2-7, with TRBD2 matching over 13 bases. Germline CDR1 and CDR2: SNHLY and FYNNEI. This CDR3 has 17 residues. J lost 1 base, V lost 6 bases, and 9 bases had no gene match. CDR3 sequence (DNA): TGTGCCAGCAGCGGACTAGCGGGAGTCCCAGCGTCCTACGAGCAGTACTTC. The encoded protein is CASSGLAGVPASYEQYF.

The chain uses TRBV5-1 and TRBJ1-2; D ambiguous. V lost 3 bases, J lost 8 bases, and 11 bases lay in between. Germline CDR1 reads SGHRS; CDR2 reads YFSETQ. The CDR3 has 12 amino acids. The CDR3 loop is CASSSALGGYTF. In DNA, the CDR3 is TGCGCCAGCAGCTCCGCCCTGGGAGGCTACACCTTC.